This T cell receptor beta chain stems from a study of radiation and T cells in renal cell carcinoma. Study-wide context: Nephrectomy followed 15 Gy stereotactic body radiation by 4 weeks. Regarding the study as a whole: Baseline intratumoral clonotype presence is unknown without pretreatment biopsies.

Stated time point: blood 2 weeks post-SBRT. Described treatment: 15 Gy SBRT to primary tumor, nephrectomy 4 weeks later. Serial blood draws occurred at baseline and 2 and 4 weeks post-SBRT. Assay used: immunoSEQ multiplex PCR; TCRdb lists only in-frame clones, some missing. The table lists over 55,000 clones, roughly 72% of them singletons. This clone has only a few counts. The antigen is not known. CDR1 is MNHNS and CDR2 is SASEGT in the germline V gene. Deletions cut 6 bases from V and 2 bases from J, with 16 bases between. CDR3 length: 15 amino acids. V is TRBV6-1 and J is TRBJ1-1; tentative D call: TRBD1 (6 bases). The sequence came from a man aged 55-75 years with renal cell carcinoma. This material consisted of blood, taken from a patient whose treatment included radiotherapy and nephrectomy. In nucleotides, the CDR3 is TGTGCCAGCAGCCCCAGGGGATGGGGAAACACTGAAGCTTTCTTT. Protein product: CASSPRGWGNTEAFF.